One sample yielded the 24 T cell receptor beta chains listed below, sequenced in a study of Graves' ophthalmopathy and Graves' hyperthyroidism. Researchers took RNA transcripts and amplified TCR beta CDR3 regions from them. HTBI primers were used in a first-round RT-PCR, which preceded a second-round multiplex PCR. TCRdb analysed the multiplex PCR reads with MiXCR anew, one entry per CDR3 protein. The table has under 800,000 distinct CDR3 sequences, around a fifth seen once. Sequenced sample: peripheral blood. The source is a woman under 30 with stable Graves' hyperthyroidism. Some clones in this sample may be carry-over from other donors' samples.

CDR3 bases: TGTGCCTGGAGTGGGACTTCGAACACCGGGGAGCTGTTTTTT. Residues: CAWSGTSNTGELFF. The chain couples TRBV30 to TRBJ2-2, with D perhaps matching TRBD2 (5 bases). V gave up 1 base and J gave up 0 bases, with 6 bases separating them. Germline assignment: CDR1 GTSNPN and CDR2 SVGIG (reference sequence). The CDR3 is 14 amino acids.

The chain couples TRBV20-1 to TRBJ2-3; unclear D gene. The CDR3 contains 13 residues. The germline V gene has CDR1 DFQATT and CDR2 SNEGSKA (reference sequence). V was pared by 2 bases and J by 2 bases, with 8 bases between. CDR3 loop: CSARPSLTDTQYF. The CDR3 DNA sequence: TGCAGTGCTAGACCCTCCCTCACAGATACGCAGTATTTT.

The chain joins TRBV6-1 to TRBJ1-2, with unresolved D. Germline V gene sequence: CDR1 MNHNS, CDR2 SASEGT. V was trimmed by 7 bases and J by 4 bases, leaving 13 bases between them. CDR3 length: 13 amino acids. The CDR3: CASTLRESYGYTF. DNA for the CDR3: TGTGCCAGCACCCTAAGGGAGTCCTATGGCTACACCTTC.

The chain uses TRBV20-1 and TRBJ2-6, with TRBD2 matching over 9 bases. The CDR3 extends over 18 amino acids. Trimming took 0 bases from V and 2 from J; bases not matched to a gene: 8. Germline V gene data show CDR1 as DFQATT and CDR2 as SNEGSKA (reference sequence). CDR3: CSARDGGRAVPGANVLTF. CDR3 nucleotide sequence: TGCAGTGCTAGAGATGGCGGGAGGGCCGTCCCTGGGGCCAACGTCCTGACTTTC.

CDR3 coding DNA: TGTGCCAGCAGCCAAGGGCAGGGGGCTCTCACGCAAGAGACCCAGTACTTC. It specifies CASSQGQGALTQETQYF. The J gene is TRBJ2-5, the V gene TRBV3-1, with TRBD1 matching over 8 bases. Germline CDR1 is LGHDT and CDR2 is YNNKEL (reference sequence). The CDR3 sequence is 17 residues long. V trimming: 1 base; J trimming: 2 bases; junction bases outside the gene matches: 9.

In this sample, this clonotype turned up many times. The V and J genes are TRBV10-1 and TRBJ2-2, with D possibly TRBD1 on 5 matching bases. The CDR3 extends over 15 amino acids. V was cut by 4 bases and J by 0 bases, with 9 bases left in between. Germline V gene lookup returns CDR1 WNHNN and CDR2 SYGVQD (reference sequence). CDR3 DNA: TGCGCCAGCAGTGTAAGGACACCGAACACCGGGGAGCTGTTTTTT. Amino acid sequence: CASSVRTPNTGELFF.

At least ten counts were recorded for this clonotype. This chain joins TRBV20-1 and TRBJ2-5; D gene uncertain. Trimming left V 1 base short and J 0 bases short, with 6 bases between. This CDR3 comprises 13 residues. Per germline, CDR1 DFQATT and CDR2 SNEGSKA (reference sequence). The CDR3 DNA is TGCAGTGCTAGAGTCCCGTACCAAGAGACCCAGTACTTC. This sequence encodes CSARVPYQETQYF.

This clonotype occurred many times. The V gene is TRBV11-2, the J gene TRBJ1-5; possible D gene TRBD1, 5 bases. CDR1 and CDR2 (germline): SGHAT, FQNNGV. Trimming shortened V by 0 bases and J by 3 bases, and 9 bases separated the two germline ends. The CDR3 covers 15 residues. The CDR3, as DNA: TGTGCCAGCAGCTTAGAAGCCGGGACCAATCAGCCCCAGCATTTT. Translating gives CASSLEAGTNQPQHF.

This clonotype turned up a few times. The chain couples TRBV4-3 to TRBJ2-5; TRBD2 agrees at 9 bases. The CDR3 runs 19 residues. CDR1 and CDR2 (germline): LGHNA, YSLEER. With V trimmed by 4 bases and J by 5 bases, 20 bases remained unmatched. CDR3 DNA sequence: TGCGCCAGCAGCCGAGCCCCGACTGGGACTAGCTACCTCAGGGAGACCCAGTACTTC. This translates into CASSRAPTGTSYLRETQYF.

This clonotype was counted many times. The chain couples TRBV9 to TRBJ1-6; D unresolved. Germline V gene data show CDR1 as SGDLS and CDR2 as YYNGEE. The CDR3 covers 15 residues. Trimming removed 3 bases from V and 1 base from J, with 8 bases in between. CDR3 sequence: CASSGSDSYNSPLHF. The CDR3 DNA sequence: TGTGCCAGCAGCGGCAGTGATTCCTATAATTCACCCCTCCACTTT. The variable domain in full, with the rest retrieved from reference TRBV9 and TRBJ1-6, is DSGVTQTPKHLITATGQRVTLRCSPRSGDLSVYWYQQSLDQGLQFLIQYYNGEERAKGNILERFSAQQFPDLHSELNLSSLELGDSALYFCASSGSDSYNSPLHFGNGTRLTVT.

This clonotype came up many times. The gene calls are TRBV6-5 and TRBJ2-7; 8 nucleotides agree with TRBD2. V lost 6 bases and J lost 5; bases outside the gene matches: 9. This CDR3 contains 14 residues. Germline loops: CDR1 MNHEY, CDR2 SVGAGI. CDR3 bases: TGTGCCAGCAGACGGGGGGGGGCACAGGACGAGCAGTACTTC. Encoded protein: CASRRGGAQDEQYF.

This clonotype appeared many times. One junction end does not reproduce the germline sequence, and a read error may be involved. The gene calls are TRBV12-3 or TRBV12-4 and TRBJ2-7; D is uncertain. CDR3 length: 13 amino acids. The CDR3 reads CASSFIRSYEQYF. DNA of the CDR3: TGTGCCAGCAGTTTCATACGGTCCTATGAGCAGTACTTC.

V and J are TRBV12-3 or TRBV12-4 and TRBJ1-5; perhaps TRBD1 as D (5 bases). The CDR3 consists of 14 residues. Deletions cut 6 bases from V and 3 bases from J, with 12 bases between. In DNA form, the CDR3 reads TGTGCCAGCAGACCTACAGGCTTCAATCAGCCCCAGCATTTT. As protein: CASRPTGFNQPQHF.

V and J are TRBV4-2 and TRBJ1-1, with D perhaps matching TRBD1 (6 bases). The CDR3 is 18 amino acids. The germline V gene has CDR1 LGHNA and CDR2 YNFKEQ. The V and J ends lost 0 bases and 10 bases respectively, with 27 bases between them. DNA of the CDR3: TGTGCCAGCAGCCAAGAGGTGGGGGAGGGGGTGTTCGGCTTGGGAGCTTTCTTT. Amino acid sequence: CASSQEVGEGVFGLGAFF.

This clonotype was counted ten times or more. J is TRBJ2-7 and V is TRBV6-1; 8 nucleotides align to TRBD2. Germline CDR1 and CDR2: MNHNS and SASEGT. This CDR3 comprises 12 residues. The trim removed 6 bases at V and 3 bases at J, leaving 1 base unmatched. The CDR3 nucleotides are TGTGCCAGCAGGAGCGGGAGCTACGAGCAGTACTTC. This codes for CASRSGSYEQYF.

This clonotype was detected a few times. This chain's CDR3 is CASSGYSGGARETQYF. CDR3 DNA: TGTGCCAGCAGCGGTTATAGCGGGGGGGCTAGAGAGACCCAGTACTTC. This sequence joins TRBV11-2 and TRBJ2-5; 11 bases are shared with TRBD2. V lost 5 bases to trimming and J lost 4 bases; unmatched junction nucleotides: 9. From germline, CDR1 is SGHAT and CDR2 FQNNGV. The CDR3 has 16 amino acids.

V usage is TRBV20-1 and J usage is TRBJ2-7; 8 positions agree with TRBD1. Germline V gives CDR1 DFQATT, CDR2 SNEGSKA (reference sequence). The CDR3 runs 15 residues. V lost 2 bases to trimming and J lost 7 bases; unmatched junction nucleotides: 13. CDR3 sequence: CSARSRTGGTREQYF. The CDR3 DNA is TGCAGTGCTAGATCCCGAACAGGGGGTACGAGGGAGCAGTACTTC.

V is TRBV6-1 and J is TRBJ1-2; perhaps TRBD1 as D (6 bases). This CDR3 is 17 amino acids long. Germline lookup yields CDR1 MNHNS and CDR2 SASEGT. The V and J ends lost 6 bases and 8 bases respectively, with 28 bases between them. The CDR3, as DNA: TGTGCCAGCAGCCCCGCGGGGGCCAGTAATTTGGCGGGAGGCTACACCTTC. This codes for CASSPAGASNLAGGYTF.

The chain carries TRBV6-1 and TRBJ1-2; 7 bases are shared with TRBD1. Germline assignment: CDR1 MNHNS and CDR2 SASEGT. The trim removed 3 bases at V and 4 bases at J, leaving 5 bases unmatched. The CDR3 has 14 residues. The CDR3 spells CASSEPGGGYGYTF. CDR3 nucleotide sequence: TGTGCCAGCAGTGAGCCAGGGGGAGGCTATGGCTACACCTTC.

This clonotype came up a few times. This rearrangement joins TRBV28 to TRBJ2-4; 13 nucleotides align to TRBD2. The CDR3 is 13 amino acids. Per the germline V gene, CDR1 is MDHEN and CDR2 is SYDVKM. V trimming: 8 bases; J trimming: 6 bases; junction bases outside the gene matches: 1. CDR3 sequence: CASWTSGRNIQYF. CDR3 coding DNA: TGTGCCAGCTGGACTAGCGGGAGAAACATTCAGTACTTC.

This clonotype was picked up one time. The chain employs TRBV15 and TRBJ1-6; a possible D gene is TRBD1 (5 bases). The CDR3 is 16 residues long. Germline assignment: CDR1 LNHNV and CDR2 YYDKDF (reference sequence). V lost 0 bases, J lost 1 base, and 7 bases lay in between. CDR3 residues: CATSRDRGSYNSPLHF. The CDR3 nucleotides read TGTGCCACCAGCAGAGATAGGGGATCCTATAATTCACCCCTCCACTTT.

This clonotype was counted at least ten times. CDR3 sequence (DNA): TGTGCCTGGAGCAGGGGCTACGAGCAGTACTTC. This encodes CAWSRGYEQYF. The chain couples TRBV30 to TRBJ2-7; tentative D call: TRBD1 (6 bases). CDR3 length: 11 residues. V dropped 3 bases and J dropped 3 bases, with 6 bases sitting between them. Germline V lookup: CDR1 GTSNPN, CDR2 SVGIG (reference sequence).

A few counts support this clonotype. The chain joins TRBV6-1 to TRBJ2-2; D gene ambiguous. The CDR3 consists of 12 residues. Trimming shortened V by 8 bases and J by 7 bases, and 11 bases separated the two germline ends. Germline loops: CDR1 MNHNS, CDR2 SASEGT. The CDR3: CASSILGGELFF. CDR3 sequence (DNA): TGTGCCAGCTCAATCCTAGGCGGGGAGCTGTTTTTT.

This clonotype was recorded many times. The chain uses TRBV20-1 and TRBJ1-1; D uncertain. The V and J ends lost 2 bases and 3 bases respectively, with 13 bases between them. The CDR3 covers 14 residues. The germline CDR1 and CDR2 sequences are DFQATT and SNEGSKA (reference sequence). The DNA for the CDR3 is TGCAGTGCTAGAATCCCCCCTGGGGACACTGAAGCTTTCTTT. Amino acid sequence: CSARIPPGDTEAFF.